This TCR beta chain is drawn from a study of molecular identifiers for immune sequencing clone quantification. Study information: Across replicate runs, RNA obtained from around 18,000 or 91,000 naive CD8 cells was divided into five, with four undergoing sequencing.

Via MiXCR, TCRdb re-called the PCR reads, giving one row per CDR3 protein. Of more than 300,000 distinct CDR3 sequences detected, about a fifth appear once; the ten largest clones hold approximately 0.85%. About this clonotype itself: Its target is not known. This may arise from a read error, as a much more abundant clone is one base away.

Findings of the study overall: Barcodes shared by identical TCR molecules could lead to underestimated sizes of highly expanded clones.

Sorted inputs of about 18,000 to 1,100,000 cells, with 10%, 30% or 50% RNA, yielded naive CD8 libraries. Sorted naive CD8 T cells were those defined as CD8+CD4-CCR7+CD45RA+. Trimming pared 5 bases from V and 1 base from J, leaving 14 bases between. The germline V gene has CDR1 MNHEY and CDR2 SVGEGT. The CDR3 is 15 residues long. The TCR sequence derives from a human donor in good health. Some libraries in this study had Jurkat cell RNA spiked in. The chain is built from TRBV6-2 or TRBV6-3 and TRBJ2-5; unclear D gene. Sequencing used naive CD8+ T cells from blood, with Jurkat cell RNA spiked in. The subset denotes: FACS-sorted CD8+CD4-CCR7+CD45RA+ naive T cells. The CDR3 DNA is TGTGCCAGCAGTCTCCATGACGAGGCCCAAGAGACCCAGTACTTC. Residues: CASSLHDEAQETQYF.